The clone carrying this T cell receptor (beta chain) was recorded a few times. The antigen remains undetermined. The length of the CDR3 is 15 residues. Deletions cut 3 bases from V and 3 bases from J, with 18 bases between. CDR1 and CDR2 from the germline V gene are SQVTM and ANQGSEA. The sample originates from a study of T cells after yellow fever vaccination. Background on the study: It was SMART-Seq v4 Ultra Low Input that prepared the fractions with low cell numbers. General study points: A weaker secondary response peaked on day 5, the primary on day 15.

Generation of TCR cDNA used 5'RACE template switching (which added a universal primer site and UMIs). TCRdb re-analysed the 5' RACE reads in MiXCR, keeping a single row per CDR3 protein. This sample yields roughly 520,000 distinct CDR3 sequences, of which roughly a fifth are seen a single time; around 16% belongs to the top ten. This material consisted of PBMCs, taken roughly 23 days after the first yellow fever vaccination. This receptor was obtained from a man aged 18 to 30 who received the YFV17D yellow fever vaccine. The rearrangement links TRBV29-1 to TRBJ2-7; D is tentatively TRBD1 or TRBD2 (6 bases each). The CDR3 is CSVEPSGGPGYEQYF. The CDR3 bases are TGCAGCGTTGAGCCCTCTGGGGGGCCCGGCTACGAGCAGTACTTC.